This passage covers 8 T cell receptor beta chains from one sample sequenced in a study of Graves' ophthalmopathy and Graves' hyperthyroidism. Amplifying from RNA transcripts, the study obtained TCR beta CDR3 regions. First-round RT-PCR with HTBI primers preceded a second-round multiplex PCR. One entry per CDR3 protein results from TCRdb running MiXCR on the multiplex PCR reads. The sample carries hundreds of thousands of distinct CDR3 sequences, more than 40% recorded once. Sequenced: peripheral blood. The receptor set was obtained from an adult man with Graves' ophthalmopathy.

Details on this clonotype: The final CDR3 position lacks the conserved phenylalanine or tryptophan, pointing to a likely read error. Because the CDR3's place on the DNA is in doubt, the DNA is left out and the CDR3 is given as listed by TCRdb. The chain couples TRBV5-1 to TRBJ2-5; the tabulated D call, TRBD1, remains unverified against the DNA. Germline lookup yields CDR1 SGHRS and CDR2 YFSETQ. The length of the CDR3 is 11 amino acids, counting both ends. The CDR3 spells CASSQGKLTGT.

This clonotype showed up just once. The V and J genes are TRBV10-3 and TRBJ1-5, with D possibly matching TRBD1 (5 bases). Germline CDR1 is ENHRY and CDR2 is SYGVKD. The V gene lost 8 bases and the J gene lost 1 base, with 15 bases spanning the gap. The CDR3 runs 15 residues. The CDR3 here is CAISTSGGSNQPQHF. DNA for the CDR3: TGTGCCATCTCCACTAGCGGGGGAAGCAATCAGCCCCAGCATTTT.

This clonotype was counted many times. The chain is built from TRBV19 and TRBJ2-5; possibly TRBD1 for D (5 bases). The length of the CDR3 is 13 residues. Germline lookup yields CDR1 LNHDA and CDR2 SQIVND (reference sequence). Deletions cut 4 bases from V and 5 bases from J, with 11 bases between. CDR3 sequence (DNA): TGTGCCAGTAGTAACACCCAGGGTGAGACCCAGTACTTC. This encodes CASSNTQGETQYF.

The J gene is TRBJ1-2, the V gene TRBV15; tentatively, D is TRBD1 (6 bases). The CDR3 is made up of 15 amino acids. Trimming took 0 bases from V and 2 from J, leaving 10 bases between them. Germline assignment: CDR1 LNHNV and CDR2 YYDKDF (reference sequence). The CDR3 DNA follows: TGTGCCACCAGCAGAGATAATGGGGGCAACTATGGCTACACCTTC. Amino acids: CATSRDNGGNYGYTF.

With regard to this clonotype: This may be a read error, as it is one base from a much larger clone. The V call is TRBV20-1, the J call TRBJ2-7; 10 bases are a match to TRBD2. The CDR3 is 13 residues long. Germline CDR1 DFQATT, CDR2 SNEGSKA (reference sequence). With 7 bases clipped from V and 7 bases from J, the junction kept 10 bases outside the gene matches. CDR3: CSVRGGLAREQYF. CDR3 nucleotides: TGCAGTGTAAGGGGGGGACTAGCGAGGGAGCAGTACTTC.

The chain couples TRBV29-1 to TRBJ2-5, with D tentatively TRBD2 (6 bases). Per the germline V gene, CDR1 is SQVTM and CDR2 is ANQGSEA. This CDR3 is built from 12 residues. Trimming removed 6 bases from V and 4 bases from J, with 12 bases in between. CDR3 loop: CSVIGGAETQYF. The CDR3 DNA sequence: TGCAGCGTCATCGGCGGGGCAGAGACCCAGTACTTC. The variable domain in full, completed from reference TRBV29-1 and TRBJ2-5, reads SAVISQKPSRDICQRGTSLTIQCQVDSQVTMMFWYRQQPGQSLTLIATANQGSEATYESGFVIDKFPISRPNLTFSTLTVSNMSPEDSSIYLCSVIGGAETQYFGPGTRLLVL.

V usage is TRBV6-1 and J usage is TRBJ1-1; D is uncertain. With 5 bases removed from V and 0 bases from J, the gap between germline ends came to 16 bases. CDR1 and CDR2 from the germline V gene are MNHNS and SASEGT. There are 16 residues in the CDR3. The CDR3 DNA reads as TGTGCCAGCAGTTACTCGAAGGGCAGCTTGAACACTGAAGCTTTCTTT. Translating it yields CASSYSKGSLNTEAFF.

This clonotype was observed many times. CDR3 in amino acids: CASSSTLNQPQHF. DNA for the CDR3: TGTGCCAGCAGTTCGACCCTCAATCAGCCCCAGCATTTT. The chain combines TRBV27 with TRBJ1-5; no reliable D call. Trimming shortened V by 4 bases and J by 3 bases, and 7 bases separated the two germline ends. This CDR3 comprises 13 residues. Per germline, CDR1 MNHEY and CDR2 SMNVEV (reference sequence).